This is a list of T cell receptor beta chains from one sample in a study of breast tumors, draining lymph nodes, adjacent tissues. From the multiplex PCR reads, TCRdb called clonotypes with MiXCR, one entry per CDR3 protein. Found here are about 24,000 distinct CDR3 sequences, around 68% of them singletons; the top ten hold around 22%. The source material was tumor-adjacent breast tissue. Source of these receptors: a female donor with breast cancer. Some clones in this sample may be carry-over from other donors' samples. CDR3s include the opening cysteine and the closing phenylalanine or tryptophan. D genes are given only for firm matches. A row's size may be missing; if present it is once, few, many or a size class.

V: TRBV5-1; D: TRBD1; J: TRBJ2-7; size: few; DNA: TGCGCCAGCAGTTTTGGGACAGGGCCCTCCCGCGCCTACGAGCAGTACTTC; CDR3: CASSFGTGPSRAYEQYF
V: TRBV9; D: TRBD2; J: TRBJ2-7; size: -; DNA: TGTGCCAGCAGCGTAGGAGCGGGAGACTTCGACGAGCAGTACTTC; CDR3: CASSVGAGDFDEQYF
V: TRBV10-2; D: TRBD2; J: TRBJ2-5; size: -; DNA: TGCGCCAGCAGTGAGGTGGGAGGGAAGACCCAGTACTTC; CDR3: CASSEVGGKTQYF
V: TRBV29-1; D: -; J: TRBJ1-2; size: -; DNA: TGCAGCGTTGATGGGGCGAGGGATGGCTACACCTTC; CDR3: CSVDGARDGYTF
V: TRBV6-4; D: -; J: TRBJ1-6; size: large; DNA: TGTGCCAGCAGTGAGTCCCTTCGTTCGCCCCTCCACTTT; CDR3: CASSESLRSPLHF
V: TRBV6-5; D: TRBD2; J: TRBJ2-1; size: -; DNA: TGTGCCAGCAGTTATGACGGGAGGGGAGCGGAGCAGTTCTTC; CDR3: CASSYDGRGAEQFF
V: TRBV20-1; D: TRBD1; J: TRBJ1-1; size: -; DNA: TGCAGTGCAGAGGGGACAGCATACACTGAAGCTTTCTTT; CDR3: CSAEGTAYTEAFF
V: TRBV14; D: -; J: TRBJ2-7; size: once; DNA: TGTGCCAGCAGCCAGGCAGGGCTCAACGAGCAGTACTTC; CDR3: CASSQAGLNEQYF
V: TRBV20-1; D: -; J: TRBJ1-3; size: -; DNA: TGCAGTGCTAGGGGCGACGGAAACACCATATATTTT; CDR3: CSARGDGNTIYF
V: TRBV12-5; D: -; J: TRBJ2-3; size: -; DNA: TGTGCTAGTGTTACAGATACGCAGTATTTT; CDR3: CASVTDTQYF
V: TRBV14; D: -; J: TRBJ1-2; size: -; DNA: TGTGCCAGCAGCCCCTGGTTGGAGTATGGCTACACCTTC; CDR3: CASSPWLEYGYTF
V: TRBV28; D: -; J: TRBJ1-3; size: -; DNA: TGTGCCAGCAGTCCCTGGACGGAAACTATCTCTGGAAACACCATATATTTT; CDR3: CASSPWTETISGNTIYF
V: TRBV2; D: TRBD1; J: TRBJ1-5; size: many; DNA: TGTGCCAGCAGGGGGACAGGGTATAGCAATCAGCCCCAGCATTTT; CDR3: CASRGTGYSNQPQHF
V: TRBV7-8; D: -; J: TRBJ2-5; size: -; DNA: TGTGCCAGCAGCTTGAATCACCGTCAGCAAGAGACCCAGTACTTC; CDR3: CASSLNHRQQETQYF
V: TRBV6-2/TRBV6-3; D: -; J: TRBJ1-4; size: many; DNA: TGTGCCAGCAGTCCCTTAGACAGAGCAAATGAAAAACTGTTTTTT; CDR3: CASSPLDRANEKLFF
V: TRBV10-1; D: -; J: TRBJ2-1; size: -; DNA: TGCGCCAGCAGCCTTGACCCGTACAATGAGCAGTTCTTC; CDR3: CASSLDPYNEQFF
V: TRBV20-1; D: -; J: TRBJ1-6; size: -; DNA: TGCAGTGCTAGGTCCGTGGGGGCGCCGGGTTCACCCCTCCACTTT; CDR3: CSARSVGAPGSPLHF
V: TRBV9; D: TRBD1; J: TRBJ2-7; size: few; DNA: TGTGCCAGCAGCGCGTCCGGGACAGGGTTCGACGAGCAGTACTTC; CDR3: CASSASGTGFDEQYF
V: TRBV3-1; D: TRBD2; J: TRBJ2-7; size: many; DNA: TGTGCCAGCAGCCAAGAGACTAGCAGGGATGTCTACGAGCAGTACTTC; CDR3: CASSQETSRDVYEQYF
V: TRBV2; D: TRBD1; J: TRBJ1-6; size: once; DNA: TGTGCCAGCAGTGAATGGGGGACAGGGAAGAGCTCCTATAATTCACCCCTCCACTTT; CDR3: CASSEWGTGKSSYNSPLHF
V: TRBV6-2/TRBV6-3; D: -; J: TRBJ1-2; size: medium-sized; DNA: TGTGCCAGCAGTGACCTGGATGGCTACACCTTC; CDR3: CASSDLDGYTF
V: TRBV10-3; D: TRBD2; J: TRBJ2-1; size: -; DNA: TGTGCCATCAGTGGACGGGAGGACAATGAGCAGTTCTTC; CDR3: CAISGREDNEQFF
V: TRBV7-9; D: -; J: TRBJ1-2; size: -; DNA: TGTGCCAGCAGCCCATCGGCGGGCTCTGGCTACACCTTC; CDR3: CASSPSAGSGYTF
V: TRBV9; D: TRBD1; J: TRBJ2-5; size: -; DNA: TGTGCCAGCAGCGTAGGGGGACAGCAAGAGACCCAGTACTTC; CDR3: CASSVGGQQETQYF
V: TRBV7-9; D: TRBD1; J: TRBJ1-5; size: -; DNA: TGTGCCAGCAGCTTAGGGTGGGACAGCGAGACCAATAGCAATCAGCCCCAGCATTTT; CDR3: CASSLGWDSETNSNQPQHF
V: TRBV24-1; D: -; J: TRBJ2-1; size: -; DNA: TGTGCCACCAGTGATTTTAAAGAGCAGTTCTTC; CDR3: CATSDFKEQFF
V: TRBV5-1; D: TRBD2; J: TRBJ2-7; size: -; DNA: TGCGCCAGCAGGCCGGGGGGAGGAGATTACGAGCAGTACTTC; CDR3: CASRPGGGDYEQYF
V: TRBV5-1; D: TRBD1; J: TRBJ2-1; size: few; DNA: TGCGCCAGCAGCCCGCGACTGGACAGGGACAATGAGCAGTTCTTC; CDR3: CASSPRLDRDNEQFF
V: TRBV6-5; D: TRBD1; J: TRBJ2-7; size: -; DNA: TGTGCCAGCAATCCCGACGGGACAGGGATGGAGCTCTTCTACGAGCAGTACTTC; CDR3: CASNPDGTGMELFYEQYF
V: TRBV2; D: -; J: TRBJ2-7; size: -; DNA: TGTGCCAGCAGCCGGGACCGCAACTACGAGCAGTACTTC; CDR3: CASSRDRNYEQYF
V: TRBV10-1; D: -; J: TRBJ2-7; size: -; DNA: TGCGCCAGCAGTGAAGGCGTGCTCTGGGACGAGCAGTACTTC; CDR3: CASSEGVLWDEQYF
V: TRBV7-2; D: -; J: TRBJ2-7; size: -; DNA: TGTGCCAGCAGCCACTCCTACGAGCAGTACTTC; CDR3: CASSHSYEQYF
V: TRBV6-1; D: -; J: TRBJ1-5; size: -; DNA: TGTGCCAGCAGTGGTCAAAGCAATCAGCCCCAGCATTTT; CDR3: CASSGQSNQPQHF
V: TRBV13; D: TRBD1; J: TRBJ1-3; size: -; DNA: TGTGCCAGCGGCGACAGGGGCTCTGGAAACACCATATATTTT; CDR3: CASGDRGSGNTIYF
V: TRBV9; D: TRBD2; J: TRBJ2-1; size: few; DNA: TGTGCCAGCAGCGTAGCGGGAGGGCCCTACAATGAGCAGTTCTTC; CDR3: CASSVAGGPYNEQFF
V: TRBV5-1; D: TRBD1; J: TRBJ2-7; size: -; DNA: TGCGCCAGCAGCTCGGGACAGGGAGCCTACGAGCAGTACTTC; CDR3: CASSSGQGAYEQYF
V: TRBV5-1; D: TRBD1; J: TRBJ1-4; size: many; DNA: TGCGCCAGCAGCTTTACAGGGGGGTCAACTAATGAAAAACTGTTTTTT; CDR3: CASSFTGGSTNEKLFF
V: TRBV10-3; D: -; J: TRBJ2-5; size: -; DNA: TGTGCCATCAGTGAACGTTCGGAGACCCAGTACTTC; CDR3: CAISERSETQYF
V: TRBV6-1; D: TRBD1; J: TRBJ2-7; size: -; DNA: TGTGCCAGCGAGGGACAGTACGAGCAGTACTTC; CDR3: CASEGQYEQYF
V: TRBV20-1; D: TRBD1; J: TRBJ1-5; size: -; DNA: TGCAGTGCCGGGGGACAGGGGACTCAGCCCCAGCATTTT; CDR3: CSAGGQGTQPQHF
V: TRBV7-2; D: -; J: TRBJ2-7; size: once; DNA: TGTGCCAGCAGCTTAATGGGGAGGAGCTCCTACGAGCAGTACTTC; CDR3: CASSLMGRSSYEQYF
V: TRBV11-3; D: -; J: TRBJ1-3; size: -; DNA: TGTGCCAGCAGCTCCTGGCCGAACACCATATATTTT; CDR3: CASSSWPNTIYF
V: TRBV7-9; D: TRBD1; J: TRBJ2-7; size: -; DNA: TGTGCCAGCAGCGAAAAGACAGGGGTTGGCGAGCAGTACTTC; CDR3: CASSEKTGVGEQYF
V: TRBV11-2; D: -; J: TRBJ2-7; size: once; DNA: TGTGCCAGCAGCTTAGAGGCCAGGGGTTTGGAGCAGTACTTC; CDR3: CASSLEARGLEQYF
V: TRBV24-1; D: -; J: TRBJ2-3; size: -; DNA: TGTGCCACCAGTGACCCCCTTAAGCGAGCTAGCACAGATACGCAGTATTTT; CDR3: CATSDPLKRASTDTQYF